This T cell receptor (beta chain) derives from a study of molecular identifiers for immune sequencing clone quantification. This CDR3 has 14 residues. Germline-derived CDR1 and CDR2 are SEHNR and FQNEAQ (reference sequence). The V and J ends lost 3 bases and 6 bases respectively, with 15 bases between them. In TCRdb, the PCR reads were re-called with MiXCR into one record per CDR3 protein. The sample includes 88,000 or so distinct CDR3 sequences, approximately 22% of them seen just once. This clonotype was sampled from a human donor in good health. Some libraries in this study had Jurkat cell RNA spiked in. Sequenced sample: naive CD8+ T cells from blood, with Jurkat cell RNA spiked in. Regarding subset: FACS-sorted CD8+CD4-CCR7+CD45RA+ naive T cells. The gene calls are TRBV7-9 and TRBJ2-7; D ambiguous. CDR3 coding DNA: TGTGCCAGCAGCTTCTCCGGGCCTACCGGCGAGCAGTACTTC. This gives the protein CASSFSGPTGEQYF. Supplemented by reference TRBV7-9 and TRBJ2-7, the full variable domain reads DTGVSQNPRHKITKRGQNVTFRCDPISEHNRLYWYRQTLGQGPEFLTYFQNEAQLEKSRLLSDRFSAERPKGSFSTLEIQRTEQGDSAMYLCASSFSGPTGEQYFGPGTRLTVT.